One sample yielded the 14 T cell receptor beta chains listed below, sequenced in a study of monozygotic twins with cystic fibrosis. The table came from immunoSEQ multiplex PCR; TCRdb's copy has only in-frame clones and leaves some out. This sample has 30,000 to 35,000 clones, with approximately 72% found just once. Source material: blood. The receptor source for this set is a girl aged 5-17 years with cystic fibrosis.

The chain has TRBV7-2 and TRBJ1-1; D not resolved. CDR3 length equals 14 residues. The V end was cut by 1 base, the J end by 3 bases, with 9 bases between. Germline V lookup: CDR1 SGHTA, CDR2 FQGNSA. The CDR3 spells CASSLGSTHTEAFF. CDR3 DNA sequence: TGTGCCAGCAGCTTAGGTTCGACACACACTGAAGCTTTCTTT.

This clone was detected a few times. The chain combines TRBV10-3 with TRBJ1-2, with a tentative D call TRBD1 (5 bases). Trimming took 0 bases from V and 8 from J, leaving 16 bases between them. Germline-derived CDR1 and CDR2 are ENHRY and SYGVKD. The CDR3 totals 15 residues. Here the CDR3 reads CAISESKLAGGGYTF. DNA of the CDR3: TGTGCCATCAGTGAGTCGAAACTCGCGGGGGGAGGCTACACCTTC.

DNA for the CDR3: TGTGCCAGCAGCCACTCGGCCAGCACAGATACGCAGTATTTT. Protein: CASSHSASTDTQYF. The rearrangement links TRBV27 to TRBJ2-3, with D hard to call. The CDR3 runs to 14 residues. Looked up from germline, CDR1 is MNHEY and CDR2 is SMNVEV (reference sequence). V dropped 6 bases and J dropped 0 bases, with 10 bases sitting between them.

This clone was detected only a few times. The chain uses TRBV30 and TRBJ1-2, with D perhaps TRBD1 (5 bases). V lost 4 bases to trimming and J lost 0 bases, with 12 bases between them. CDR3 length: 14 amino acids. Per the germline V gene, CDR1 is GTSNPN and CDR2 is SVGIG (reference sequence). CDR3: CAWTYGTTNYGYTF. CDR3 DNA: TGTGCCTGGACGTACGGGACCACTAACTATGGCTACACCTTC. Full variable domain (outside the CDR3, taken from reference TRBV30 and TRBJ1-2): SQTIHQWPATLVQPVGSPLSLECTVEGTSNPNLYWYRQAAGRGLQLLFYSVGIGQISSEVPQNLSASRPQDRQFILSSKKLLLSDSGFYLCAWTYGTTNYGYTFGSGTRLTVV.

The chain employs TRBV7-2 and TRBJ2-2; unclear D gene. Trimming stripped 5 bases from V and 3 bases from J, with 7 bases between. The CDR3 is made up of 13 amino acids. Germline V gives CDR1 SGHTA, CDR2 FQGNSA. CDR3 in amino acids: CASSTQYTGELFF. CDR3 bases: TGTGCCAGCAGCACGCAGTACACCGGGGAGCTGTTTTTT.

The chain recombines TRBV4-1 with TRBJ2-1; tentative D call: TRBD1 (6 bases). This CDR3 comprises 15 residues. Trimming took off 3 bases at V and 3 bases at J, with 12 bases between the two ends. The germline V gene has CDR1 MGHRA and CDR2 YSYEKL. CDR3 DNA: TGCGCCAGCAGCCAGCTCCCAGGGGTCTACAATGAGCAGTTCTTC. Its translation is CASSQLPGVYNEQFF.

This clone was counted a few times. This rearrangement joins TRBV6-1 to TRBJ1-1, with D unclear. This CDR3 has 13 amino acids. V was pared by 10 bases and J by 7 bases, with 19 bases between. From germline, CDR1 is MNHNS and CDR2 SASEGT. CDR3 nucleotide sequence: TGTGCCACCCGACTTTGGACGCCGGGTGAAGCTTTCTTT. This codes for CATRLWTPGEAFF.

The V gene is TRBV14, the J gene TRBJ1-1; D call uncertain. Trimming left V 0 bases short and J 1 base short, with 12 bases between. Germline V gene sequence: CDR1 SGHDN, CDR2 FVKESK. The CDR3 is 16 residues long. Here the CDR3 reads CASSQEEGSKNTEAFF. CDR3 sequence (DNA): TGTGCCAGCAGCCAAGAGGAGGGTAGCAAGAACACTGAAGCTTTCTTT.

The V and J genes are TRBV30 and TRBJ1-1; D is unresolved. Looked up from germline, CDR1 is GTSNPN and CDR2 is SVGIG (reference sequence). V gave up 7 bases and J gave up 2 bases, with 8 bases separating them. CDR3 length: 11 amino acids. The CDR3 bases are TGTGCCTACGGACTAAACACTGAAGCTTTCTTT. This codes for CAYGLNTEAFF.

This clone was counted between two and nine times. The CDR3 bases are TGTGCCAGCAGCATGGGACAGGGGGACTATGGCTACACCTTC. Encoded protein: CASSMGQGDYGYTF. V usage is TRBV7-2 and J usage is TRBJ1-2, with 11 bases that match TRBD1. The germline V gene encodes CDR1 SGHTA and CDR2 FQGNSA. The length of the CDR3 is 14 residues. With 5 bases clipped from V and 3 bases from J, the junction kept 2 bases outside the gene matches.

The chain recombines TRBV18 with TRBJ2-5, with a possible D match to TRBD1 (5 bases). V was clipped by 3 bases and J by 4 bases, with 15 bases between them. Germline CDR1 reads KGHSH; CDR2 reads LQKENI. This CDR3 is 15 amino acids long. The CDR3 is CASSPTAGKGETQYF. Here the CDR3 DNA reads TGTGCCAGCTCACCCACCGCAGGGAAGGGAGAGACCCAGTACTTC. The variable domain in full, completed from reference TRBV18 and TRBJ2-5, reads NAGVMQNPRHLVRRRGQEARLRCSPMKGHSHVYWYRQLPEEGLKFMVYLQKENIIDESGMPKERFSAEFPKEGPSILRIQQVVRGDSAAYFCASSPTAGKGETQYFGPGTRLLVL.

This chain links TRBV29-1 with TRBJ1-5, with 9 bases that match TRBD1. This CDR3 is 15 amino acids long. Germline CDR1 SQVTM, CDR2 ANQGSEA. With V trimmed by 5 bases and J by 1 base, 6 bases remained unmatched. CDR3 DNA: TGCAGCGTTTCCACAGGGGGCGCGAGCAATCAGCCCCAGCATTTT. It encodes CSVSTGGASNQPQHF.

In its sample, this clone was seen once. The genes are TRBV9 and TRBJ2-1, with TRBD2 matching over 11 bases. J gave up 9 bases and V 1 base, and 3 bases lay outside the gene matches. The CDR3 spans 14 residues. CDR1 and CDR2 from the germline V gene are SGDLS and YYNGEE. The CDR3 protein is CASSVTSGRGEQFF. CDR3 nucleotide sequence: TGTGCCAGCAGCGTAACTAGCGGGAGAGGTGAGCAGTTCTTC.

The chain joins TRBV7-3 to TRBJ2-1; D gene unclear. In germline, CDR1 is SGHTA, CDR2 FQGTGA. This CDR3 contains 15 residues. Trimming removed 5 bases from V and 7 bases from J, with 18 bases in between. The CDR3 DNA reads TGTGCCAGCAGCCGAGCCCTGGCTACGGCGAATGAGCAGTTCTTC. Protein sequence: CASSRALATANEQFF.